This T cell receptor beta chain originates from a study of T cell responses to AZD1222 COVID-19 vaccine. This clone appeared a few times. The ends were cut back, 2 bases at V and 6 bases at J, with 17 bases in the middle. The germline gives CDR1 ENHRY, CDR2 SYGVKD. There are 17 residues in the CDR3. The data were produced by immunoSEQ multiplex PCR, yet TCRdb's version contains in-frame clones alone and is incomplete. Here the sample spans some 100,000 clones, around 91% being singletons. The genes are TRBV10-3 and TRBJ1-6, with a tentative D call TRBD1 (5 bases). The sequence derives from an adult who received the AZD1222 COVID-19 vaccine. Sequences were derived from peripheral blood, sampled 28 days after the second AZD1222 dose. CDR3 protein: CAISEEQAASGNSPLHF. Here the CDR3 DNA reads TGTGCCATCAGTGAGGAACAGGCCGCCTCGGGTAATTCACCCCTCCACTTT.